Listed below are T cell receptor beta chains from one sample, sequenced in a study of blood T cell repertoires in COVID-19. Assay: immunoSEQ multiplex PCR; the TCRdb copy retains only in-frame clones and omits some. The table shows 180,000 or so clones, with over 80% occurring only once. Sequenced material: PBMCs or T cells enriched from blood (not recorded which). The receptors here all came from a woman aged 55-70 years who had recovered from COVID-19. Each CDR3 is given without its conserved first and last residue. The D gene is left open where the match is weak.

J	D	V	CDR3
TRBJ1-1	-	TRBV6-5	ASRATVNTEAF
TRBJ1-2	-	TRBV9	ASTTGTLNYGYT
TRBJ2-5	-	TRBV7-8	ASRLTGNAFQETQY
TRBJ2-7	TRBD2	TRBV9	ASSVEGGFGHEQY
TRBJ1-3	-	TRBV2	ASSDGQLGNTIY
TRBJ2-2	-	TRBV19	ASSNTGEVTGNTGELF
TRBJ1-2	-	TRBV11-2	ASGLNLYGYT
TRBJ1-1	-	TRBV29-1	SVSRTAGDTEAF
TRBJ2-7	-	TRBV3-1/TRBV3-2	ASSQSYRATYEQY
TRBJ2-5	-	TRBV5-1	ASSLGASQETQY
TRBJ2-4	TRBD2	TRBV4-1	ASSQGTSGWDGNIQY
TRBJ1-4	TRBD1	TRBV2	ASSERGQGNEKLF
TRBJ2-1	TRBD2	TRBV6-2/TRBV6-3	ASSPGGRYNEQF
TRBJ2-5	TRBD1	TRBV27	AAKRDRAQETQY
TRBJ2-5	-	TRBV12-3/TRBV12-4	ASSFGGAETQY
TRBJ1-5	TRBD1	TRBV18	ASSLSRDRAGQPQH
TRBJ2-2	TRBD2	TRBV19	ASSAGTRLAGELF
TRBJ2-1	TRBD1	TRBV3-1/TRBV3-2	ASSRPRGTFNEQF
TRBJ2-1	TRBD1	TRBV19	ASSVRDRGKDEQF
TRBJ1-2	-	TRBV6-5	ASSPTGKDGYT
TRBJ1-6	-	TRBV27	ASRRSGVNSPLH
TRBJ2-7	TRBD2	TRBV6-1	ASSEGPSGRYEQY
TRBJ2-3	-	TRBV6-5	ASFHRDTDTQY
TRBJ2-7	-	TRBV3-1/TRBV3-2	ASSLAAGEQY
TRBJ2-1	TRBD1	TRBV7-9	ASSPRGTGHFNEQF
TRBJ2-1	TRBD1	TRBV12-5	ASGGRIGTGDNEQF
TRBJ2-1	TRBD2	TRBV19	ASSIKASGLRDEQF
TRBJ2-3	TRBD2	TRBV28	ASRVAGRGTDTQY
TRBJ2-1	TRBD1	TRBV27	ASSLGTGFDEQF
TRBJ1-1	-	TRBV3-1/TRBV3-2	ASSQRLLRNTEAF
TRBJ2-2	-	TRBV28	ASSASGAGSGELF
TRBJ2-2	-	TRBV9	ASSLKQGTTGELF
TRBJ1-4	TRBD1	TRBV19	ASSITNRGNEKLF
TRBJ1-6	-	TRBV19	ASSRIWSSPLH
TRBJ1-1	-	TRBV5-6	ASSLVGLSLTEAF
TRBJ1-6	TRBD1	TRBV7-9	ASSLGTAGSPLH
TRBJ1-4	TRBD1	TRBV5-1	ASSSDRGPTEKLF
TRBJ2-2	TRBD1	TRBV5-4	ASSLGTGVATGELF
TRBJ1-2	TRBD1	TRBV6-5	ASRGQGLYGYT
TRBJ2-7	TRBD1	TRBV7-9	ASSRQGLEQY
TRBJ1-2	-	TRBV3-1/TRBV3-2	ASSQRFKTATNYGYT
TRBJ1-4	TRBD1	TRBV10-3	AISEPGGQANEKLF
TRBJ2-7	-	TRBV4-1	ASSQNRIYEQY
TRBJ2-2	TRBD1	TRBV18	ASSHSSGTEATGELF
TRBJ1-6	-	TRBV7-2	ASSLVGRGNSPLH
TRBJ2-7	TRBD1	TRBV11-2	ASSLQGANEQY
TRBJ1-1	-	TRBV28	ASSLLGATVAAF
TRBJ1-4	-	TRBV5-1	ASSLAGANEKLF
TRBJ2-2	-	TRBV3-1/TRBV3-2	ASSLRTAGTGELF
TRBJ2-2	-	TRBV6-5	ASGPQGIGELF
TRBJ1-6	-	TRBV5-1	AIGCRGTKSVSPLH
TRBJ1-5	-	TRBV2	ASRLGSNQPQH
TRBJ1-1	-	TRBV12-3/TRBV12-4	ASLWMRTEAF
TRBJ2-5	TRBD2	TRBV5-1	ASSGGLASLETQY